Listed below are T cell receptor beta chains from one sample, sequenced in a study of blood T cell repertoires in COVID-19. Produced via immunoSEQ multiplex PCR; TCRdb's table is partial and in-frame only. The data show about half a million clones, roughly nine tenths seen once. The sample taken for sequencing was peripheral blood. The receptors were gathered from a man aged 18 to 30 with COVID-19, enrolled during active disease. CDR3s leave out the opening cysteine and the closing phenylalanine or tryptophan. Fields, in order: J gene, V gene, clone size, CDR3 protein. Some rows have no size entry. The others give once, few or many, or a class for an expanded clone.

j_gene: TRBJ2-7; v_gene: TRBV18; abundance: -; CDR3aa: ASSPRTGEEQY
j_gene: TRBJ2-7; v_gene: TRBV7-8; abundance: -; CDR3aa: ASRASGIHYEQY
j_gene: TRBJ1-2; v_gene: TRBV30; abundance: -; CDR3aa: AWSFRGGYT
j_gene: TRBJ1-5; v_gene: TRBV5-1; abundance: -; CDR3aa: ASSFSRGANQPQH
j_gene: TRBJ2-1; v_gene: TRBV11-2; abundance: -; CDR3aa: ASKPGLAGSYNEQF
j_gene: TRBJ1-3; v_gene: TRBV5-1; abundance: -; CDR3aa: ASSLDRLGANTIY
j_gene: TRBJ2-3; v_gene: TRBV12-3/TRBV12-4; abundance: -; CDR3aa: ASSSRVPDTQY
j_gene: TRBJ2-3; v_gene: TRBV19; abundance: few; CDR3aa: ASSIGANTDTQY
j_gene: TRBJ2-1; v_gene: TRBV5-1; abundance: -; CDR3aa: ASSLRNRRDNEQF
j_gene: TRBJ2-2; v_gene: TRBV10-2; abundance: -; CDR3aa: ASSEDRANTGELF
j_gene: TRBJ2-3; v_gene: TRBV15; abundance: -; CDR3aa: ATSRDIPPGQSTDTQY
j_gene: TRBJ2-7; v_gene: TRBV5-8; abundance: -; CDR3aa: ASRSRDRASYEQY
j_gene: TRBJ2-2; v_gene: TRBV5-1; abundance: -; CDR3aa: ASSAYRGNTGELF
j_gene: TRBJ1-3; v_gene: TRBV6-2/TRBV6-3; abundance: -; CDR3aa: ASSPQGYYSGNTIY
j_gene: TRBJ2-5; v_gene: TRBV7-2; abundance: -; CDR3aa: ASSPRRLVQETQY
j_gene: TRBJ2-7; v_gene: TRBV30; abundance: many; CDR3aa: AWTEAGGGYEQY
j_gene: TRBJ2-3; v_gene: TRBV5-4; abundance: once; CDR3aa: ASSLAGGQGATDTQY
j_gene: TRBJ1-1; v_gene: TRBV19; abundance: -; CDR3aa: ASSRVPGQGGNTEAF
j_gene: TRBJ2-7; v_gene: TRBV7-2; abundance: -; CDR3aa: ASSRLAYYEQY
j_gene: TRBJ1-2; v_gene: TRBV7-2; abundance: -; CDR3aa: ASSPPGDLYGYT
j_gene: TRBJ2-2; v_gene: TRBV3-1/TRBV3-2; abundance: -; CDR3aa: ASSDSSGGRTGELF
j_gene: TRBJ2-7; v_gene: TRBV6-5; abundance: -; CDR3aa: ASSPLAGVIHEQY
j_gene: TRBJ1-1; v_gene: TRBV28; abundance: -; CDR3aa: ASSLPGAREAF
j_gene: TRBJ2-3; v_gene: TRBV7-2; abundance: -; CDR3aa: ASSLFRTSGRSSTQY
j_gene: TRBJ1-2; v_gene: TRBV5-6; abundance: -; CDR3aa: ASSPGENYGYT
j_gene: TRBJ2-7; v_gene: TRBV20-1; abundance: once; CDR3aa: SASPVGRDNLYEQY
j_gene: TRBJ2-7; v_gene: TRBV6-5; abundance: once; CDR3aa: ASTEQGLSYEQY
j_gene: TRBJ2-1; v_gene: TRBV19; abundance: -; CDR3aa: ASKPRGASYNEQF
j_gene: TRBJ2-2; v_gene: TRBV7-6; abundance: -; CDR3aa: ASSPLELELF
j_gene: TRBJ2-1; v_gene: TRBV25-1; abundance: -; CDR3aa: ASMLSGAYNEQF
j_gene: TRBJ2-7; v_gene: TRBV11-3; abundance: -; CDR3aa: ASSAGGEQY
j_gene: TRBJ1-2; v_gene: TRBV6-5; abundance: -; CDR3aa: ASKDRATYGYT
j_gene: TRBJ2-7; v_gene: TRBV19; abundance: once; CDR3aa: ASSPRTGNYEQY
j_gene: TRBJ2-2; v_gene: TRBV2; abundance: -; CDR3aa: ASRATTGWNTGELF
j_gene: TRBJ2-6; v_gene: TRBV10-2; abundance: -; CDR3aa: ASSDRVNSGANVLT
j_gene: TRBJ2-7; v_gene: TRBV9; abundance: few; CDR3aa: ASLIAGETYEQY
j_gene: TRBJ2-3; v_gene: TRBV20-1; abundance: -; CDR3aa: SAYYTDTQY
j_gene: TRBJ1-2; v_gene: TRBV19; abundance: few; CDR3aa: ASNRQGDGYT
j_gene: TRBJ1-3; v_gene: TRBV5-6; abundance: -; CDR3aa: ASSLASGQISGNTIY
j_gene: TRBJ2-1; v_gene: TRBV5-1; abundance: -; CDR3aa: ASSLTTGSYNEQF
j_gene: TRBJ1-6; v_gene: TRBV30; abundance: -; CDR3aa: AWSWNSINPPLH